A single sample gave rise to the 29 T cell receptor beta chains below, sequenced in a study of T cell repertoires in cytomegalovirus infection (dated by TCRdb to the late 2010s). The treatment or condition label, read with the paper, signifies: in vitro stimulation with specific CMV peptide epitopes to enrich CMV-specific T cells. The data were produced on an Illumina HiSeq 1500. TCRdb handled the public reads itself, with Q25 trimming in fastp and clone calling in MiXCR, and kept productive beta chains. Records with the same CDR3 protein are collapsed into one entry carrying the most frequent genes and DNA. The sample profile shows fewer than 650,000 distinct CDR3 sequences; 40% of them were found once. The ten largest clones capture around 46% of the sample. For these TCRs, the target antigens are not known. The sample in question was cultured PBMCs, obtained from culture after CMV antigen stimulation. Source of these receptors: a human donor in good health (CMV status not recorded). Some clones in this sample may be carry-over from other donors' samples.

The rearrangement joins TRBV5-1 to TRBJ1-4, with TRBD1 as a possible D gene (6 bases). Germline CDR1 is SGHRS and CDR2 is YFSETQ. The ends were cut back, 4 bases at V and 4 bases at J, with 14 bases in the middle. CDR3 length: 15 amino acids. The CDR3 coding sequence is TGCGCCAGCAGCGAACAGGGATGGGGTAATGAAAAACTGTTTTTT. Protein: CASSEQGWGNEKLFF. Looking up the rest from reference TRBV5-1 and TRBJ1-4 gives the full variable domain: KAGVTQTPRYLIKTRGQQVTLSCSPISGHRSVSWYQQTPGQGLQFLFEYFSETQRNKGNFPGRFSGRQFSNSRSEMNVSTLELGDSALYLCASSEQGWGNEKLFFGSGTQLSVL.

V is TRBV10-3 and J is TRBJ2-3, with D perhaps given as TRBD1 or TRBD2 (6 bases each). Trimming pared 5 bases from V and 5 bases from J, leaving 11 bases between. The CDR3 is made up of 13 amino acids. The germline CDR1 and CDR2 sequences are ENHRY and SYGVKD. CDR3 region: CAISRLGGDTQYF. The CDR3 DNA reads TGTGCCATCAGTAGACTAGGGGGAGATACGCAGTATTTT.

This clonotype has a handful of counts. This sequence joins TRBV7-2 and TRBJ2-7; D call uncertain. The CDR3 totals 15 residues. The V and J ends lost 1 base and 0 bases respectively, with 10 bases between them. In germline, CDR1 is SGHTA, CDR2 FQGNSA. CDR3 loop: CASSLGFTPSYEQYF. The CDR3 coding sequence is TGTGCCAGCAGCTTAGGGTTTACCCCCTCCTACGAGCAGTACTTC. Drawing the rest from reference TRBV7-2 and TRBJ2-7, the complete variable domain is GAGVSQSPSNKVTEKGKDVELRCDPISGHTALYWYRQSLGQGLEFLIYFQGNSAPDKSGLPSDRFSAERTGGSVSTLTIQRTQQEDSAVYLCASSLGFTPSYEQYFGPGTRLTVT.

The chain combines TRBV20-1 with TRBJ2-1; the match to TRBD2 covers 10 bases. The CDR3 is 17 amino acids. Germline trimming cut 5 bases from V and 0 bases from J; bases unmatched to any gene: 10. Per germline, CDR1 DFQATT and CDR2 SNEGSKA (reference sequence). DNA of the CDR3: TGCAGTGCTCGCTACCTAGCGGGAGCTCCCTCCTACAATGAGCAGTTCTTC. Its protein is CSARYLAGAPSYNEQFF.

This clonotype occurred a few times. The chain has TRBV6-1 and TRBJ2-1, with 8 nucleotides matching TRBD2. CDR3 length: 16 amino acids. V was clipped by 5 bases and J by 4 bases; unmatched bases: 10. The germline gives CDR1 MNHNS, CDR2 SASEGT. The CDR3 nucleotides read TGTGCCAGCAGTAAAGATAGCGGGATCTTATACAATGAGCAGTTCTTC. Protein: CASSKDSGILYNEQFF.

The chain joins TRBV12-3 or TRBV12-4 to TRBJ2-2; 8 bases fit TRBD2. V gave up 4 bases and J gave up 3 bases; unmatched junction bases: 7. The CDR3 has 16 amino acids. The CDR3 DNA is TGTGCCAGCAGTTCAGGCGGCGGGAGGCACACCGGGGAGCTGTTTTTT. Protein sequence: CASSSGGGRHTGELFF.

The CDR3 bases are TGTGCCAGCAGTGAAGACGACTATTTCACAGATACGCAGTATTTT. This gives the protein CASSEDDYFTDTQYF. The chain recombines TRBV6-1 with TRBJ2-3, with D perhaps TRBD2 (5 bases). The germline CDR1 and CDR2 sequences are MNHNS and SASEGT. Trimming shortened V by 1 base and J by 2 bases, and 10 bases separated the two germline ends. The CDR3 has 15 residues.

The DNA for the CDR3 is TGTGCCAGCAGCTTCTGGGACATTAATCAGCCCCAGCATTTT. Amino acids: CASSFWDINQPQHF. V gene TRBV7-2 combines with J gene TRBJ1-5, with a tentative D call TRBD1 (6 bases). This CDR3 has 14 amino acids. Trimming removed 3 bases from V and 4 bases from J, with 10 bases in between. CDR1 and CDR2 (germline): SGHTA, FQGNSA.

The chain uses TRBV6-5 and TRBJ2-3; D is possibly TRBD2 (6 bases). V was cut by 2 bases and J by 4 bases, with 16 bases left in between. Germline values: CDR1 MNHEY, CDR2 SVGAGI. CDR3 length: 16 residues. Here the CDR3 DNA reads TGTGCCAGCAGTTACGCCCGGAGGGGAACTCCAGATACGCAGTATTTT. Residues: CASSYARRGTPDTQYF.

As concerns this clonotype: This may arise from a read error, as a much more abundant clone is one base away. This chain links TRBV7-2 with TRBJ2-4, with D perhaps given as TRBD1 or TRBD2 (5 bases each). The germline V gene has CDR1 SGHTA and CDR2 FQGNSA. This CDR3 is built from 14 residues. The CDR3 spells CAGSAQGDANIQYF. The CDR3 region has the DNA TGTGCCGGCAGCGCCCAAGGGGACGCGAACATTCAGTACTTC.

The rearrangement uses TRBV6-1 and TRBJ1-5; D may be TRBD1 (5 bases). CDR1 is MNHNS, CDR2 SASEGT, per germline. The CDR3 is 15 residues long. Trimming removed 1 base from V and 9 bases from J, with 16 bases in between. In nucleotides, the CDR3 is TGTGCCAGCAGTGAAGTAAGGGGCGGGATCGGGCCCCAGCATTTT. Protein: CASSEVRGGIGPQHF.

In DNA, the CDR3 is TGTGCCAGCAGCCTTGTGGGACTAGCGGGGAACAATGAGCAGTTCTTC. As protein: CASSLVGLAGNNEQFF. This chain connects TRBV11-2 to TRBJ2-1; 13 nucleotides align to TRBD2. Germline V gene data show CDR1 as SGHAT and CDR2 as FQNNGV. The length of the CDR3 is 16 residues. Germline trimming cut 5 bases from V and 5 bases from J; bases unmatched to any gene: 6.

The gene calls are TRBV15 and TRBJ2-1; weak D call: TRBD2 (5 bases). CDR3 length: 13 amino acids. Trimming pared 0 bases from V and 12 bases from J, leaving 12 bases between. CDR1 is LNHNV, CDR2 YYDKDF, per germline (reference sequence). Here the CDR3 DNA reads TGTGCCACCAGCAGAGAAGGTCGCCGGGGGCAGTTCTTC. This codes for CATSREGRRGQFF. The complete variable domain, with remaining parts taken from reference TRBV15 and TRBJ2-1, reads DAMVIQNPRYQVTQFGKPVTLSCSQTLNHNVMYWYQQKSSQAPKLLFHYYDKDFNNEADTPDNFQSRRPNTSFCFLDIRSPGLGDTAMYLCATSREGRRGQFFGPGTRLTVL.

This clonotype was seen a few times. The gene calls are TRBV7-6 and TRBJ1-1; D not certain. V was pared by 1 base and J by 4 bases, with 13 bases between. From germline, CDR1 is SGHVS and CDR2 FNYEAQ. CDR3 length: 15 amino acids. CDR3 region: CASSLGGWESTEAFF. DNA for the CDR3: TGTGCCAGCAGCTTAGGAGGTTGGGAGAGCACTGAAGCTTTCTTT.

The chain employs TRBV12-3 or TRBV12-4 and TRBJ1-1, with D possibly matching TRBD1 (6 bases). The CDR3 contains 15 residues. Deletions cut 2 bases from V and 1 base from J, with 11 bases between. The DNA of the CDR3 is TGTGCCAGCAGTTTATCCGGGGGCCGGAACACTGAAGCTTTCTTT. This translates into CASSLSGGRNTEAFF.

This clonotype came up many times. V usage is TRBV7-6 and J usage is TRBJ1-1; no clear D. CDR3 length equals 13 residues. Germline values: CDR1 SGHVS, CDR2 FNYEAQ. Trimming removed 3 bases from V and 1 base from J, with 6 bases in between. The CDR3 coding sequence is TGTGCCAGCAGCTTGGCGGAGAACACTGAAGCTTTCTTT. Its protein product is CASSLAENTEAFF. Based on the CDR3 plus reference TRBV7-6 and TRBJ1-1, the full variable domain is GAGVSQSPRYKVTKRGQDVALRCDPISGHVSLYWYRQALGQGPEFLTYFNYEAQQDKSGLPNDRFSAERPEGSISTLTIQRTEQRDSAMYRCASSLAENTEAFFGQGTRLTVV.

CDR3 sequence: CASSSPGGAGGNTEAFF. CDR3 DNA sequence: TGTGCCAGCAGTTCCCCCGGGGGCGCCGGGGGGAACACTGAAGCTTTCTTT. The rearrangement joins TRBV5-6 to TRBJ1-1, with D perhaps matching TRBD1 (6 bases). Between the trimmed V and J ends, which lost 5 bases and 1 base, there was a span of 21 bases. This CDR3 has 17 amino acids. Germline CDR1 SGHDT, CDR2 YYEEEE.

The DNA for the CDR3 is TGCGCCAGCAGTGACAGTTTCTACGAGCAGTACTTC. Translated, it gives CASSDSFYEQYF. The chain recombines TRBV10-2 with TRBJ2-7; no definite D call. V gave up 3 bases and J gave up 3 bases, with 6 bases separating them. Germline V gene sequence: CDR1 WSHSY, CDR2 SAAADI. The length of the CDR3 is 12 residues.

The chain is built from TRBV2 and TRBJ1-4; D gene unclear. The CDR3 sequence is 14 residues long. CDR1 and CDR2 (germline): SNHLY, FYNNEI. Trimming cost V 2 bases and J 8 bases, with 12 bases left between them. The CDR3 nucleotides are TGTGCCAGCAGTGAATTGTGGGGTGGGGAAAAACTGTTTTTT. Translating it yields CASSELWGGEKLFF.

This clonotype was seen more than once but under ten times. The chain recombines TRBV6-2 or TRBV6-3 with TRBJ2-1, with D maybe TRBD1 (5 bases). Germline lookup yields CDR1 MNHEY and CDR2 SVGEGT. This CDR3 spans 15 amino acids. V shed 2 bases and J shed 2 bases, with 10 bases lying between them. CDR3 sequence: CASSYNRWTYNEQFF. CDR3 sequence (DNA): TGTGCCAGCAGTTACAACAGGTGGACCTACAATGAGCAGTTCTTC.

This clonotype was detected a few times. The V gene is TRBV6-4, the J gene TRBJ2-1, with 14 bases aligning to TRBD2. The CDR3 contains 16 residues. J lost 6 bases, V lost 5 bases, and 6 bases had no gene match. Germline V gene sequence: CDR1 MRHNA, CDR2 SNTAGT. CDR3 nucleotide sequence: TGTGCCAGCAGTTGGACTAGCGGGGGGATCGGCAATGAGCAGTTCTTC. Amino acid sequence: CASSWTSGGIGNEQFF.

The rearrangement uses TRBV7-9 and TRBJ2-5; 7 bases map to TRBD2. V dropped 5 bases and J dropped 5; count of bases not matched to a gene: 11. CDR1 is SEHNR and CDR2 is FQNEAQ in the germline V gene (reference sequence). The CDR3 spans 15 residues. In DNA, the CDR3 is TGTGCCAGCAGCCCCATCGTGGGAGGGGCGGAGACCCAGTACTTC. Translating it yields CASSPIVGGAETQYF. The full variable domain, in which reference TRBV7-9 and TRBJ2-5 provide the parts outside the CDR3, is DTGVSQNPRHKITKRGQNVTFRCDPISEHNRLYWYRQTLGQGPEFLTYFQNEAQLEKSRLLSDRFSAERPKGSFSTLEIQRTEQGDSAMYLCASSPIVGGAETQYFGPGTRLLVL.

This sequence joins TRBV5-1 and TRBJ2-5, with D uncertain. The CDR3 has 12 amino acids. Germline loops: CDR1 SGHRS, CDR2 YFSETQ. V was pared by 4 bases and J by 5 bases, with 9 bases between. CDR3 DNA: TGCGCCAGCAGCGTCGAGGTTGAGACCCAGTACTTC. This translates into CASSVEVETQYF. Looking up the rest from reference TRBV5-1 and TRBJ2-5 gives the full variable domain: KAGVTQTPRYLIKTRGQQVTLSCSPISGHRSVSWYQQTPGQGLQFLFEYFSETQRNKGNFPGRFSGRQFSNSRSEMNVSTLELGDSALYLCASSVEVETQYFGPGTRLLVL.

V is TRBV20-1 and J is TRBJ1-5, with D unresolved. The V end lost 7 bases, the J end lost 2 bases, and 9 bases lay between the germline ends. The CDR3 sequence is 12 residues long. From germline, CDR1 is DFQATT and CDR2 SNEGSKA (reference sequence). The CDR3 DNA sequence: TGCAGTGGGGCGCCGGGCAATCAGCCCCAGCATTTT. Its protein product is CSGAPGNQPQHF.

CDR3 in DNA: TGTGCCAGCAGTTTGCCCGGACAGACCTCTCCCGAGCAGTACTTC. This translates into CASSLPGQTSPEQYF. This rearrangement joins TRBV6-2 or TRBV6-3 to TRBJ2-7, with D tentatively TRBD1 (6 bases). The V end lost 4 bases, the J end lost 6 bases, and 19 bases lay between the germline ends. In germline, CDR1 is MNHEY, CDR2 SVGEGT. The CDR3 is made up of 15 amino acids.

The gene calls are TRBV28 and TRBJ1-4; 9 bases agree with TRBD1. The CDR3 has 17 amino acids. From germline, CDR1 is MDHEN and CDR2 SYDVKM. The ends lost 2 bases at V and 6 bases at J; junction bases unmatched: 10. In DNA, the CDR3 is TGTGCCAGCAGTTTAGGGGCATTGGGACAGGGTGATGAAAAACTGTTTTTT. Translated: CASSLGALGQGDEKLFF.

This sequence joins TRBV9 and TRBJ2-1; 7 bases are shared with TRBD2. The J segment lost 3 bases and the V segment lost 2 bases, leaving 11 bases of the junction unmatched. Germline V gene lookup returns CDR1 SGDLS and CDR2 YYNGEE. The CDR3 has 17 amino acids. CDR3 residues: CASSVALGGSGYNEQFF. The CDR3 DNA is TGTGCCAGCAGCGTCGCCCTTGGCGGGAGCGGCTACAATGAGCAGTTCTTC.

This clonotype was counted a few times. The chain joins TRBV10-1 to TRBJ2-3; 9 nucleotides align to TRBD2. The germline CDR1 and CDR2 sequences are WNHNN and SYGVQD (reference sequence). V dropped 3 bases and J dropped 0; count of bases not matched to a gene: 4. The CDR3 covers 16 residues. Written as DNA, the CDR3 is TGCGCCAGCAGTGAAGGTCTAGCGGGAAGCACAGATACGCAGTATTTT. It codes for CASSEGLAGSTDTQYF.

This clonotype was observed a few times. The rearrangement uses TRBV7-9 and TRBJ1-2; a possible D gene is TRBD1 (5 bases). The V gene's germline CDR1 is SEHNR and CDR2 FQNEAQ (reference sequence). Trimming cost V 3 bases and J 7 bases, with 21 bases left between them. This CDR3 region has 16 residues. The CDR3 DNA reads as TGTGCCAGCAGCTTTCCTGCCCAGGTGGGCAGGGCTGGCTACACCTTC. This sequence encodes CASSFPAQVGRAGYTF.